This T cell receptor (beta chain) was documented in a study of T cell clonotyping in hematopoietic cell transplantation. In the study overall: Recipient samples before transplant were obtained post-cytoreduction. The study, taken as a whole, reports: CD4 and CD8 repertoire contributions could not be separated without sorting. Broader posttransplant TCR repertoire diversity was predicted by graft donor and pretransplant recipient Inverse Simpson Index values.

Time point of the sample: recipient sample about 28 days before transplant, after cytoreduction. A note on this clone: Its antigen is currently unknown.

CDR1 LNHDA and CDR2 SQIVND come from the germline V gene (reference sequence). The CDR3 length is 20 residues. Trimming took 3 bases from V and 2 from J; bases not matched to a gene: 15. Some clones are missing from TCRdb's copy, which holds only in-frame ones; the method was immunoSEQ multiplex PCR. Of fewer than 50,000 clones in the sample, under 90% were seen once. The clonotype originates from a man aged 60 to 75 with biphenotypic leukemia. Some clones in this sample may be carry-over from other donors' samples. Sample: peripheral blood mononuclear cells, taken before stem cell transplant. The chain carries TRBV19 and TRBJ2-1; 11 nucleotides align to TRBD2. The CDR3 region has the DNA TGTGCCAGTAGTATGACCATTTTAAGTTTAGCGGGAGGGCCCTACAATGAGCAGTTCTTC. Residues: CASSMTILSLAGGPYNEQFF.